A single sample is the source of the 28 T cell receptor beta chains below, sequenced in a study of control samples from healthy donors and cancer patients. The table came from immunoSEQ multiplex PCR; TCRdb's copy has only in-frame clones and leaves some out. The repertoire consists of 150,000 to 200,000 clones, with 91% occurring once and the leading ten covering 1.5%. The sample was blood. The source of these receptors is a woman aged 25 to 39 in good health.

J is TRBJ2-1 and V is TRBV6-1, with 7 bases matching TRBD1. V lost 2 bases, J lost 2 bases, and 3 bases stayed unmatched. Germline CDR1 MNHNS, CDR2 SASEGT. The CDR3 length is 15 residues. The CDR3 DNA sequence: TGTGCCAGCAGTGAACGAACAGGGGCCTACAATGAGCAGTTCTTC. It specifies CASSERTGAYNEQFF.

The V and J genes are TRBV28 and TRBJ1-3, with D unclear. Germline loops: CDR1 MDHEN, CDR2 SYDVKM. The CDR3 loop spans 15 amino acids. V lost 7 bases and J 0 bases, leaving 13 bases between the germline ends. The chain's CDR3 is CASTLGFHSGNTIYF. Here the CDR3 DNA reads TGTGCCAGCACCCTAGGGTTCCACTCTGGAAACACCATATATTTT. Full variable domain (rest looked up from reference TRBV28 and TRBJ1-3): DVKVTQSSRYLVKRTGEKVFLECVQDMDHENMFWYRQDPGLGLRLIYFSYDVKMKEKGDIPEGYSVSREKKERFSLILESASTNQTSMYLCASTLGFHSGNTIYFGEGSWLTVV.

The chain recombines TRBV3-1 (or the pseudogene TRBV3-2) with TRBJ1-5, with D maybe TRBD1 (6 bases). Germline CDR1 reads LGHDT; CDR2 reads YNNKEL (reference sequence). This CDR3 is built from 19 residues. Trimming took off 1 base at V and 0 bases at J, with 19 bases between the two ends. The CDR3 DNA reads as TGTGCCAGCAGCCAAGGATCCGCAGGGGTGCAGGGTAGCAATCAGCCCCAGCATTTT. Translating gives CASSQGSAGVQGSNQPQHF.

This chain uses TRBV19 with TRBJ2-1; 7 positions match TRBD2. Germline trimming cut 3 bases from V and 7 bases from J; bases unmatched to any gene: 3. This CDR3 has 13 residues. The germline V gene encodes CDR1 LNHDA and CDR2 SQIVND (reference sequence). The DNA of the CDR3 is TGTGCCAGTAGTATTGGGGGGGGGAATGAGCAGTTCTTC. Its protein product is CASSIGGGNEQFF.

This clone has only one observation. The CDR3 loop is CASSQSGTGGYGYTF. CDR3 sequence (DNA): TGCGCCAGCAGTCAATCGGGGACAGGGGGCTATGGCTACACCTTC. The chain uses TRBV23-1 and TRBJ1-2, with 11 bases matching TRBD1. TRBV23-1 is classed as an ORF, of uncertain function. The CDR3 length is 15 residues. Unmatched junction bases numbered 1, after V lost 0 bases and J lost 4 bases.

The chain couples TRBV12-3 or TRBV12-4 to TRBJ2-7; the D gene is possibly TRBD1 (5 bases). The CDR3 runs 13 residues. The ends were cut back, 3 bases at V and 3 bases at J, with 9 bases in the middle. DNA of the CDR3: TGTGCCAGCAGTTTGAGCAGGGTCTACGAGCAGTACTTC. Its translation: CASSLSRVYEQYF.

The genes are TRBV18 and TRBJ1-1; TRBD1 matches at 7 bases. Trimming took 1 base from V and 7 from J; bases not matched to a gene: 3. Germline CDR1 reads KGHSH; CDR2 reads LQKENI. The CDR3 totals 13 residues. The chain's CDR3 is CASSPLRGYEAFF. The CDR3 nucleotides read TGTGCCAGCTCACCACTCAGGGGGTATGAAGCTTTCTTT. Together with reference TRBV18 and TRBJ1-1, the CDR3 gives the full variable domain: NAGVMQNPRHLVRRRGQEARLRCSPMKGHSHVYWYRQLPEEGLKFMVYLQKENIIDESGMPKERFSAEFPKEGPSILRIQQVVRGDSAAYFCASSPLRGYEAFFGQGTRLTVV.

The chain couples TRBV28 to TRBJ2-5, with 8 bases lining up with TRBD2. The CDR3 is 14 residues long. J gave up 5 bases and V 2 bases, and 4 bases lay outside the gene matches. Germline V gives CDR1 MDHEN, CDR2 SYDVKM. The CDR3 DNA reads TGTGCCAGCAGTTTAGGGACTAGGGTCGAGACCCAGTACTTC. This codes for CASSLGTRVETQYF.

This chain connects TRBV5-6 to TRBJ2-3; 9 bases match TRBD2. The CDR3 is 16 residues long. Germline CDR1 is SGHDT and CDR2 is YYEEEE. The V gene end was trimmed by 2 bases and the J gene end by 2 bases; junction bases not matched to a gene: 6. CDR3: CASSFGLAGLTDTQYF. The CDR3 DNA follows: TGTGCCAGCAGCTTCGGGCTAGCGGGACTCACAGATACGCAGTATTTT.

This chain connects TRBV9 to TRBJ2-5; possible D gene TRBD2, 6 bases. Trimming cost V 0 bases and J 2 bases, with 11 bases left between them. This CDR3 contains 15 residues. In germline, CDR1 is SGDLS, CDR2 YYNGEE. The DNA for the CDR3 is TGTGCCAGCAGCGTAGCCCCCCGGGGGCAAGAGACCCAGTACTTC. Residues: CASSVAPRGQETQYF.

Only one count was recorded for this clone. This rearrangement joins TRBV30 to TRBJ1-5, with 7 bases aligning to TRBD1. Germline CDR1 reads GTSNPN; CDR2 reads SVGIG (reference sequence). The V and J ends lost 2 bases and 0 bases, in that order; junction bases with no gene match: 7. CDR3 length equals 16 residues. DNA for the CDR3: TGTGCCTGGAGTAGGGACAGATCTAATAGCAATCAGCCCCAGCATTTT. Its protein is CAWSRDRSNSNQPQHF. Filled out from reference TRBV30 and TRBJ1-5, the complete variable domain reads SQTIHQWPATLVQPVGSPLSLECTVEGTSNPNLYWYRQAAGRGLQLLFYSVGIGQISSEVPQNLSASRPQDRQFILSSKKLLLSDSGFYLCAWSRDRSNSNQPQHFGDGTRLSIL.

The J gene is TRBJ1-3, the V gene TRBV3-1 (or the pseudogene TRBV3-2), with 9 positions matching TRBD1. The J segment lost 4 bases and the V segment lost 7 bases, leaving 8 bases of the junction unmatched. The CDR3 length is 15 residues. Per the germline V gene, CDR1 is LGHDT and CDR2 is YNNKEL (reference sequence). CDR3 nucleotide sequence: TGTGCCAGCACCGCCCTCGGGACAGGGGGAAACACCATATATTTT. Amino acids: CASTALGTGGNTIYF.

The chain carries TRBV5-8 and TRBJ2-6; D is undetermined. Germline CDR1 SGHTS, CDR2 YDEGEE. V gave up 2 bases and J gave up 0 bases, with 6 bases separating them. The CDR3 runs 15 residues. The CDR3 region has the DNA TGTGCCAGCAGCTTACGCCTCTCTGGGGCCAACGTCCTGACTTTC. The encoded protein is CASSLRLSGANVLTF.

This clone appeared a single time. The chain combines TRBV11-2 with TRBJ1-3; D is unresolved. The CDR3 covers 12 residues. Germline V gene sequence: CDR1 SGHAT, CDR2 FQNNGV. V dropped 4 bases and J dropped 3 bases, with 4 bases sitting between them. The CDR3 loop is CASSWIGNTIYF. CDR3 nucleotide sequence: TGTGCCAGCAGCTGGATTGGAAACACCATATATTTT. The complete variable domain, with remaining parts taken from reference TRBV11-2 and TRBJ1-3, reads EAGVAQSPRYKIIEKRQSVAFWCNPISGHATLYWYQQILGQGPKLLIQFQNNGVVDDSQLPKDRFSAERLKGVDSTLKIQPAKLEDSAVYLCASSWIGNTIYFGEGSWLTVV.

The rearrangement joins TRBV4-1 to TRBJ2-7; the match to TRBD1 covers 7 bases. This CDR3 contains 15 residues. The trim removed 1 base at V and 2 bases at J, leaving 5 bases unmatched. Germline V gene sequence: CDR1 MGHRA, CDR2 YSYEKL. CDR3 amino acids: CASSQGQGGTYEQYF. CDR3 DNA: TGCGCCAGCAGCCAAGGACAGGGTGGGACCTACGAGCAGTACTTC.

A note on this clone: This sample also contains other DNA sequences that code for the same CDR3. V is TRBV9 and J is TRBJ2-3; 7 bases fit TRBD2. The junction had 1 base not matched to a gene; V was cut back by 0 bases and J by 0 bases. The CDR3 is made up of 15 amino acids. Germline assignment: CDR1 SGDLS and CDR2 YYNGEE. The CDR3 DNA is TGTGCCAGCAGCGTAGGGACTAGTAGCACAGATACGCAGTATTTT. Residues: CASSVGTSSTDTQYF.

This rearrangement joins TRBV9 to TRBJ2-3; the D gene is possibly TRBD2 (5 bases). Germline CDR1 reads SGDLS; CDR2 reads YYNGEE. The V gene lost 4 bases and the J gene lost 1 base, with 7 bases spanning the gap. This CDR3 comprises 13 residues. The CDR3 DNA is TGTGCCAGCAGCCCCGGGGGCACAGATACGCAGTATTTT. Translating it yields CASSPGGTDTQYF.

This clone was seen a few times. The V and J genes are TRBV3-1 (or the pseudogene TRBV3-2) and TRBJ2-6, with D perhaps TRBD1 (5 bases). The CDR3 totals 17 residues. The germline V gene encodes CDR1 LGHDT and CDR2 YNNKEL (reference sequence). Trimming cost V 1 base and J 0 bases, with 10 bases left between them. The DNA for the CDR3 is TGTGCCAGCAGCCAAGGGACATCCAGCTCTGGGGCCAACGTCCTGACTTTC. This gives the protein CASSQGTSSSGANVLTF.

V usage is TRBV18 and J usage is TRBJ2-3; 10 nucleotides agree with TRBD1. V lost 4 bases, J lost 1 base, and 2 bases stayed unmatched. Germline loops: CDR1 KGHSH, CDR2 LQKENI. CDR3 length: 15 amino acids. DNA of the CDR3: TGTGCCAGCTCACGGGGACAGGGGCGCACAGATACGCAGTATTTT. Translation gives CASSRGQGRTDTQYF.

Turning to this clone: A read error may produce the germline difference seen at one junction end. This sample also contains other DNA sequences that code for the same CDR3. The chain uses TRBV6-4 and TRBJ2-3; TRBD1 matches 12 bases. The length of the CDR3 is 15 residues. From germline, CDR1 is MRHNA and CDR2 SNTAGT. CDR3 loop: CASSDGTGGTDTQYF. The CDR3 DNA sequence: TGTGCCAGCAGTGACGGGACAGGGGGCACGGATACGCAGTATTTT.

The chain recombines TRBV6-4 with TRBJ2-1, with no clear D. The CDR3 runs to 13 residues. V gave up 2 bases and J gave up 3 bases, with 5 bases separating them. CDR1 MRHNA and CDR2 SNTAGT come from the germline V gene. As DNA, the CDR3 is TGTGCCAGCAGTGACAAGGACTACAATGAGCAGTTCTTC. It specifies CASSDKDYNEQFF.

The rearrangement joins TRBV16 to TRBJ2-7; no clear D gene. There are 12 residues in the CDR3. V was pared by 3 bases and J by 1 base, with 4 bases between. Germline lookup yields CDR1 KGHSY and CDR2 FQNENV. CDR3 DNA sequence: TGTGCCAGCAGCCACGGTTCCTACGAGCAGTACTTC. It codes for CASSHGSYEQYF.

The rearrangement links TRBV7-6 to TRBJ1-4; 7 bases are shared with TRBD1. Germline lookup yields CDR1 SGHVS and CDR2 FNYEAQ. Trimming took 4 bases from V and 8 from J; bases not matched to a gene: 10. The CDR3 contains 15 residues. CDR3 DNA sequence: TGTGCCAGCAGCTCACCATTCGACAGGGACGAAAAACTGTTTTTT. Protein product: CASSSPFDRDEKLFF.

V gene TRBV6-4 combines with J gene TRBJ2-3; D is possibly TRBD1 (6 bases). The CDR3 runs 14 residues. Germline values: CDR1 MRHNA, CDR2 SNTAGT. V was trimmed by 0 bases and J by 4 bases, leaving 8 bases between them. The CDR3 region is CASSDSTGPDTQYF. The CDR3 DNA sequence: TGTGCCAGCAGTGACTCTACAGGGCCAGATACGCAGTATTTT.

The gene calls are TRBV12-3 or TRBV12-4 and TRBJ1-5; D is unresolved. The ends were cut back, 5 bases at V and 10 bases at J, with 12 bases in the middle. CDR3 length: 12 amino acids. The CDR3 region is CASSPRVSPQHF. The CDR3 DNA sequence: TGTGCCAGCAGTCCTCGTGTCAGCCCCCAGCATTTT.

The V gene is TRBV28, the J gene TRBJ2-2; possible D gene TRBD2, 5 bases. CDR1 and CDR2 from the germline V gene are MDHEN and SYDVKM. Trimming stripped 5 bases from V and 4 bases from J, with 14 bases between. This CDR3 region has 15 residues. CDR3 region: CASSPSGLSTGELFF. The CDR3 coding sequence is TGTGCCAGCAGTCCCTCAGGACTGTCCACCGGGGAGCTGTTTTTT.

The chain uses TRBV27 and TRBJ1-2; TRBD1 matches 11 bases. Looked up from germline, CDR1 is MNHEY and CDR2 is SMNVEV (reference sequence). The CDR3 consists of 14 residues. The trim removed 3 bases at V and 4 bases at J, leaving 1 base unmatched. CDR3 residues: CASSLDRGRYGYTF. CDR3 DNA sequence: TGTGCCAGCAGTTTGGACAGGGGGCGCTATGGCTACACCTTC.

This chain joins TRBV3-1 (or the pseudogene TRBV3-2) and TRBJ1-5; 7 nucleotides agree with TRBD1. The CDR3 has 17 residues. Per the germline V gene, CDR1 is LGHDT and CDR2 is YNNKEL (reference sequence). V trimming: 0 bases; J trimming: 3 bases; junction bases outside the gene matches: 8. The CDR3 here is CASSQDRQGGNNQPQHF. The CDR3 coding sequence is TGTGCCAGCAGCCAAGACAGACAGGGTGGGAACAATCAGCCCCAGCATTTT.